This T cell receptor (beta chain) was observed in a study of cytomegalovirus exposure and HLA in healthy donors. PCR was performed using 60 Vbeta and 13 Jbeta primers. Repertoires were generated with immunoSEQ multiplex PCR, while TCRdb's copy carries only in-frame clones and drops some. The data contain roughly 170,000 clones, roughly 82% of them singletons. This clone showed up just a few times. Material for sequencing was PBMCs. The TCR was taken from a girl aged 2 to 10 in good health and CMV-seropositive.

CDR3 coding DNA: TGCAGCGTTTGCCCGACAGGGACGAACACTGAAGCTTTCTTT. It specifies CSVCPTGTNTEAFF. The chain links TRBV29-1 to TRBJ1-1, with 7 bases aligning to TRBD1. Trimming took 5 bases from V and 1 from J; bases not matched to a gene: 7. The CDR3 spans 14 residues. The V gene's germline CDR1 is SQVTM and CDR2 ANQGSEA.